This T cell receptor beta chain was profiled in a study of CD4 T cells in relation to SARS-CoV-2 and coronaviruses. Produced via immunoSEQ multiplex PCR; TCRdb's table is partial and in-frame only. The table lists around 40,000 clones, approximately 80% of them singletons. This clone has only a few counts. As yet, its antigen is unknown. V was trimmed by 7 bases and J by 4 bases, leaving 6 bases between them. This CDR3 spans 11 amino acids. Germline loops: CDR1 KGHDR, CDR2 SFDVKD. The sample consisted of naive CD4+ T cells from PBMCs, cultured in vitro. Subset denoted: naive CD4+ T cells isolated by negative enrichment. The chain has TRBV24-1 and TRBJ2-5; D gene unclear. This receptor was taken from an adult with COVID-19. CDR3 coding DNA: TGTGCCACCAGAACCCTAGAGACCCAGTACTTC. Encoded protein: CATRTLETQYF.